Below, 24 T cell receptor beta chains from the same sample are listed, as sequenced in a study of blood T cell repertoires in COVID-19. Generated by immunoSEQ multiplex PCR, the TCRdb table keeps only in-frame clones and is missing some. The sample carries fewer than 130,000 clones, roughly nine tenths recorded once. The sequencing sample was made of peripheral blood. These receptors all stem from a woman older than 75 with acute or convalescent COVID-19.

V usage is TRBV5-1 and J usage is TRBJ1-5, with TRBD1 matching 7 bases. The germline CDR1 and CDR2 sequences are SGHRS and YFSETQ. This CDR3 is 16 amino acids long. V was pared by 2 bases and J by 1 base, with 6 bases of the junction left unmatched. The CDR3 here is CASSLSWTGSNQPQHF. The DNA for the CDR3 is TGCGCCAGCAGCTTATCCTGGACAGGCAGCAATCAGCCCCAGCATTTT.

The chain has TRBV28 and TRBJ1-5; perhaps TRBD1 as D (6 bases). Trimming took 7 bases from V and 6 from J, leaving 16 bases between them. The length of the CDR3 is 14 residues. Germline-derived CDR1 and CDR2 are MDHEN and SYDVKM. CDR3 DNA sequence: TGTGCCAGCACCACGGTCCAGGGGCCTCAGCCCCAGCATTTT. Protein sequence: CASTTVQGPQPQHF.

The gene calls are TRBV20-1 and TRBJ2-5; D is unclear. Trimming removed 6 bases from V and 4 bases from J, with 9 bases in between. Germline V gene lookup returns CDR1 DFQATT and CDR2 SNEGSKA (reference sequence). The CDR3 has 11 residues. Here the CDR3 reads CSARHGETQYF. The CDR3 DNA reads as TGCAGTGCCCGACACGGAGAGACCCAGTACTTC.

This chain joins TRBV21-1 and TRBJ1-5. TRBV21-1 is reported as a pseudogene. This CDR3 has 18 amino acids. The CDR3 loop is CASSKGGSREGSNQPQHF. The CDR3 DNA reads as TGTGCCAGCAGCAAAGGCGGGAGCAGGGAAGGAAGCAATCAGCCCCAGCATTTT.

The rearrangement uses TRBV4-3 and TRBJ2-5; D is perhaps TRBD2 (5 bases). CDR1 is LGHNA and CDR2 is YSLEER in the germline V gene. Trimming took 1 base from V and 5 from J, leaving 11 bases between them. The CDR3 runs to 14 residues. The CDR3: CASSQGPGDETQYF. In DNA, the CDR3 is TGCGCCAGCAGCCAAGGGCCCGGGGATGAGACCCAGTACTTC.

This rearrangement joins TRBV10-3 to TRBJ2-7; TRBD1 agrees at 9 bases. The V segment lost 6 bases and the J segment 5 bases; nucleotides outside the gene matches: 8. CDR1 and CDR2 from the germline V gene are ENHRY and SYGVKD. The CDR3 length is 14 residues. The CDR3 coding sequence is TGTGCCATCAGAGGGGGGACAGGGTTCGACGAGCAGTACTTC. Its translation is CAIRGGTGFDEQYF.

The chain joins TRBV19 to TRBJ2-7; tentative D call: TRBD1 (6 bases). V gave up 1 base and J gave up 3 bases, with 13 bases separating them. The length of the CDR3 is 15 residues. Germline CDR1 is LNHDA and CDR2 is SQIVND (reference sequence). The CDR3 nucleotides read TGTGCCAGTAGTATAGCAGGGGACACCTACTACGAGCAGTACTTC. Its protein product is CASSIAGDTYYEQYF. The whole variable domain, filled in from reference TRBV19 and TRBJ2-7, reads DGGITQSPKYLFRKEGQNVTLSCEQNLNHDAMYWYRQDPGQGLRLIYYSQIVNDFQKGDIAEGYSVSREKKESFPLTVTSAQKNPTAFYLCASSIAGDTYYEQYFGPGTRLTVT.

The rearrangement joins TRBV20-1 to TRBJ1-1; D may be TRBD1 (5 bases). V was pared by 3 bases and J by 2 bases, with 7 bases between. Germline V gene sequence: CDR1 DFQATT, CDR2 SNEGSKA (reference sequence). The CDR3 totals 12 residues. The CDR3 DNA sequence: TGCAGTGCTAGTTGGACAAACACTGAAGCTTTCTTT. This codes for CSASWTNTEAFF.

The chain uses TRBV25-1 and TRBJ2-7; TRBD1 might be the D (5 bases). Germline CDR1 is MGHDK and CDR2 is SYGVNS. Trimming took 8 bases from V and 2 from J, leaving 16 bases between them. The CDR3 contains 14 residues. CDR3 sequence (DNA): TGTGCCAGCCGAGAGCAGGGCCCAGCCTACGAGCAGTACTTC. Translated: CASREQGPAYEQYF.

This clone has just one count. The CDR3: CASTPGQGTWNEQFF. The CDR3 nucleotides read TGTGCCAGTACGCCGGGACAGGGTACTTGGAATGAGCAGTTCTTC. The chain combines TRBV27 with TRBJ2-1, with TRBD1 matching 9 bases. From germline, CDR1 is MNHEY and CDR2 SMNVEV (reference sequence). Germline trimming cut 9 bases from V and 7 bases from J; bases unmatched to any gene: 13. The CDR3 is 15 residues long.

This clone turned up a few times. The chain employs TRBV28 and TRBJ1-2; tentatively, D is TRBD1 (5 bases). Per germline, CDR1 MDHEN and CDR2 SYDVKM. Trimming took off 6 bases at V and 2 bases at J, with 10 bases between the two ends. The CDR3 consists of 13 residues. CDR3 in amino acids: CASRGVGNYGYTF. The CDR3 bases are TGTGCCAGCAGAGGGGTCGGGAACTATGGCTACACCTTC.

The V and J genes are TRBV19 and TRBJ2-6; tentative D call: TRBD2 (6 bases). Trimming shortened V by 5 bases and J by 0 bases, and 17 bases separated the two germline ends. There are 18 residues in the CDR3. Germline V gene sequence: CDR1 LNHDA, CDR2 SQIVND (reference sequence). CDR3 loop: CASSVLTRRGSGANVLTF. The CDR3 DNA sequence: TGTGCCAGTAGTGTCTTGACGCGGCGGGGCTCTGGGGCCAACGTCCTGACTTTC.

The chain has TRBV27 and TRBJ2-6, with D unresolved. The CDR3 has 13 amino acids. V was shortened by 6 bases and J by 4 bases, with 7 bases between the two germline ends. Germline V gives CDR1 MNHEY, CDR2 SMNVEV (reference sequence). CDR3 in DNA: TGTGCCAGCAGCTACTTGGGGGCCAACGTCCTGACTTTC. Its translation is CASSYLGANVLTF. The full variable domain, rest sourced from reference TRBV27 and TRBJ2-6, is EAQVTQNPRYLITVTGKKLTVTCSQNMNHEYMSWYRQDPGLGLRQIYYSMNVEVTDKGDVPEGYKVSRKEKRNFPLILESPSPNQTSLYFCASSYLGANVLTFGAGSRLTVL.

The CDR3 nucleotides are TGTGCCAGTAGCGCTAGGGGAGATACGCAGTATTTT. Protein product: CASSARGDTQYF. V gene TRBV19 combines with J gene TRBJ2-3, with a possible D match to TRBD1 (5 bases). Trimming removed 6 bases from V and 5 bases from J, with 9 bases in between. The CDR3 totals 12 residues. The germline gives CDR1 LNHDA, CDR2 SQIVND (reference sequence).

This chain uses TRBV11-2 with TRBJ2-1, with 12 bases identical to TRBD2. The germline V gene has CDR1 SGHAT and CDR2 FQNNGV. The V gene end was trimmed by 0 bases and the J gene end by 15 bases; junction bases not matched to a gene: 6. The CDR3 runs 14 residues. Here the CDR3 reads CASSLDGLAGTLFF. For the CDR3, the DNA is TGTGCCAGCAGCTTAGATGGACTAGCGGGGACCTTGTTCTTC.

The chain is built from TRBV11-2 and TRBJ2-7; D is perhaps TRBD2 (6 bases). V lost 4 bases to trimming and J lost 0 bases, with 16 bases between them. The CDR3 is made up of 16 amino acids. Germline assignment: CDR1 SGHAT and CDR2 FQNNGV. CDR3 protein: CASSSTQSSVSYEQYF. The CDR3 DNA is TGTGCCAGCAGCTCGACACAATCTAGCGTCTCCTACGAGCAGTACTTC.

V usage is TRBV2 and J usage is TRBJ1-1; no reliable D call. V lost 3 bases and J 0 bases, leaving 11 bases between the germline ends. Germline CDR1 is SNHLY and CDR2 is FYNNEI. The CDR3 consists of 15 residues. For the CDR3, the DNA is TGTGCCAGCAGTGAGGGCAGCAGATTGAACACTGAAGCTTTCTTT. Translation gives CASSEGSRLNTEAFF.

The chain joins TRBV21-1 to TRBJ2-7; TRBD2, the table's D call, lacks a check against the DNA. TRBV21-1 is assigned pseudogene status. The length of the CDR3 is 17 residues. CDR3 DNA sequence: TGTGCCAGCAGCGCCAAGGATCTAGCGGGGGTCGGCTACGAGCAGTACTTC. Its protein product is CASSAKDLAGVGYEQYF.

The chain joins TRBV7-9 to TRBJ2-1; 10 bases map to TRBD2. Germline CDR1 is SEHNR and CDR2 is FQNEAQ (reference sequence). This CDR3 has 14 residues. Unmatched junction bases numbered 5, after V lost 3 bases and J lost 9 bases. CDR3 coding DNA: TGTGCCAGCAGCTTTCCAGCGGGGGGGCGTGAGCAGTTCTTC. Protein: CASSFPAGGREQFF.

The chain employs TRBV3-1 (or the pseudogene TRBV3-2) and TRBJ2-2, with 10 bases matching TRBD1. The CDR3 length is 16 residues. CDR1 LGHDT and CDR2 YNNKEL come from the germline V gene (reference sequence). J was trimmed by 6 bases and V by 4 bases; bases with no gene match: 8. The CDR3: CASSPAGTGASGELFF. The DNA of the CDR3 is TGTGCCAGCAGCCCTGCCGGGACAGGGGCCTCCGGGGAGCTGTTTTTT.

This chain connects TRBV2 to TRBJ2-3; TRBD2 is a possible D gene (7 bases). The CDR3 consists of 16 residues. Trimming removed 9 bases at V and 0 bases at J, with 19 bases between. In germline, CDR1 is SNHLY, CDR2 FYNNEI. For the CDR3, the DNA is TGTGCCAGTATTAGAGCGGGGACACCGAGCACAGATACGCAGTATTTT. Protein sequence: CASIRAGTPSTDTQYF.

V is TRBV19 and J is TRBJ2-1; TRBD2 aligns across 7 bases. The CDR3 consists of 15 residues. CDR1 and CDR2 from the germline V gene are LNHDA and SQIVND (reference sequence). After removal of 3 bases from V and 5 bases from J, the junction contained 7 bases not matched to a gene. CDR3 sequence: CASSIGGTLNNEQFF. CDR3 coding DNA: TGTGCCAGTAGTATCGGGGGGACCCTTAACAATGAGCAGTTCTTC.

This clone was recorded once. V gene TRBV10-3 combines with J gene TRBJ1-2, with D possibly TRBD1 on 6 matching bases. Germline V lookup: CDR1 ENHRY, CDR2 SYGVKD. The CDR3 length is 13 residues. V lost 6 bases, J lost 1 base, and 9 bases lay in between. In DNA form, the CDR3 reads TGTGCCATCAGACCAGGGGATAACTATGGCTACACCTTC. Residues: CAIRPGDNYGYTF.

The CDR3 region is CASSFWAGDTQYF. The DNA of the CDR3 is TGTGCCAGCAGCTTTTGGGCGGGAGATACGCAGTATTTT. V is TRBV5-6 and J is TRBJ2-3; tentative D call: TRBD2 (5 bases). The CDR3 spans 13 residues. Trimming removed 2 bases from V and 5 bases from J, with 9 bases in between. Per germline, CDR1 SGHDT and CDR2 YYEEEE.